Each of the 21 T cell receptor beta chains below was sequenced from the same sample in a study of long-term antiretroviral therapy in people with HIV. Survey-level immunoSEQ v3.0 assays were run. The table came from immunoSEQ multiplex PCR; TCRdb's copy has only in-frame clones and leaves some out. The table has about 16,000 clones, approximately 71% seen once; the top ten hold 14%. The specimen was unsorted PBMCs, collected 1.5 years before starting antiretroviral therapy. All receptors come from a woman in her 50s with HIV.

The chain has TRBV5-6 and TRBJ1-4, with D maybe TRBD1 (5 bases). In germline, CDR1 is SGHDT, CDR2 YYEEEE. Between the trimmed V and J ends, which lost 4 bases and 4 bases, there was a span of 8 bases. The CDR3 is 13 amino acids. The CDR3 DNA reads TGTGCCAGCAGCACGGGACTTAATGAAAAACTGTTTTTT. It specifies CASSTGLNEKLFF.

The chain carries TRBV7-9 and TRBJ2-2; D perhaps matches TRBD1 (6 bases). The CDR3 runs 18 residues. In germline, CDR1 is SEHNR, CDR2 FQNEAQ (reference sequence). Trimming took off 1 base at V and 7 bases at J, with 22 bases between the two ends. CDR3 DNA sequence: TGTGCCAGCAGCTTAGAAGGCCTGGTACAGGGTCAGTACGGGGAGCTGTTTTTT. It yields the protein CASSLEGLVQGQYGELFF.

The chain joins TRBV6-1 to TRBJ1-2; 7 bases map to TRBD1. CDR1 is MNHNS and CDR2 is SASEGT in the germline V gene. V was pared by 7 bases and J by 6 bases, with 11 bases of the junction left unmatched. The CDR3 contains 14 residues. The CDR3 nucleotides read TGTGCCAGCACCCAGGGGGGAGTAATAGATGGCTACACCTTC. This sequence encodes CASTQGGVIDGYTF.

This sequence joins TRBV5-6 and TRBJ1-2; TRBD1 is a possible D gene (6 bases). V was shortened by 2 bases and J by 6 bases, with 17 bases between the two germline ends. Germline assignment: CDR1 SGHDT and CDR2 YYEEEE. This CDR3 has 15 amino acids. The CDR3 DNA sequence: TGTGCCAGCAGCTTAAGGGGGGCGACGATCCATGGCTACACCTTC. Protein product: CASSLRGATIHGYTF.

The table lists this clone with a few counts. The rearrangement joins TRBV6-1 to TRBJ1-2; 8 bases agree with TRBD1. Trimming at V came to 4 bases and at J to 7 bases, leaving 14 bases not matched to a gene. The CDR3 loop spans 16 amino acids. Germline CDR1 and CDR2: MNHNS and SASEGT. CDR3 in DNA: TGTGCCAGCAGTGCCTCCCTTGAGACAGGGGAAGTTGGCTACACCTTC. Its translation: CASSASLETGEVGYTF.

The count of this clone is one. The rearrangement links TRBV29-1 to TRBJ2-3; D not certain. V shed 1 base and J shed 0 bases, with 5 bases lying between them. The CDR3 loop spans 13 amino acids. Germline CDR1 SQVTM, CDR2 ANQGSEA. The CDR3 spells CSVEGASTDTQYF. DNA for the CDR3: TGCAGCGTTGAAGGAGCCAGCACAGATACGCAGTATTTT.

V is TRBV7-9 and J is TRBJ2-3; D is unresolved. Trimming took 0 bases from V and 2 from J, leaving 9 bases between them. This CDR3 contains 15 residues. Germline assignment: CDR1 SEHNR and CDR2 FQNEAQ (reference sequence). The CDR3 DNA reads TGTGCCAGCAGCTTAGCCGTCTTACCCACAGATACGCAGTATTTT. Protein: CASSLAVLPTDTQYF.

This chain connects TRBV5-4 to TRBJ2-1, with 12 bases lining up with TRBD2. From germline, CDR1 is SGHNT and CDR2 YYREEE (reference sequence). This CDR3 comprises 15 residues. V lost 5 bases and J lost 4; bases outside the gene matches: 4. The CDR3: CASSSGTSGYNEQFF. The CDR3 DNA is TGTGCCAGCAGTTCCGGGACTAGCGGGTACAATGAGCAGTTCTTC.

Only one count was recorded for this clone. CDR3 in DNA: TGCGCCAGCAGCTTGGGGACAGGGTCGAACACTGAAGCTTTCTTT. This sequence encodes CASSLGTGSNTEAFF. The V gene is TRBV5-1, the J gene TRBJ1-1; TRBD1 aligns across 8 bases. Looked up from germline, CDR1 is SGHRS and CDR2 is YFSETQ. The CDR3 is made up of 15 amino acids. V lost 0 bases and J lost 1; bases outside the gene matches: 2.

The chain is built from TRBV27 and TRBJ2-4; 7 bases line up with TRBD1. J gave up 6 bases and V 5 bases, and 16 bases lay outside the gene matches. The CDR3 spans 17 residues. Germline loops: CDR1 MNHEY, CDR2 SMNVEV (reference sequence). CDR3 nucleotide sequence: TGTGCCAGCAGTCTCGGCCTGCGACAGGGTGGTTTAAACATTCAGTACTTC. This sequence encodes CASSLGLRQGGLNIQYF.

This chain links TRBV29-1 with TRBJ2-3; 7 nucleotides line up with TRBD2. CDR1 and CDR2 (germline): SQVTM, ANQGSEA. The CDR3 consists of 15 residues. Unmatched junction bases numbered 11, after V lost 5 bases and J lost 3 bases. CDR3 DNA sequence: TGCAGCGTTTACATTGCGGGGGACGTGACAGATACGCAGTATTTT. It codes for CSVYIAGDVTDTQYF.

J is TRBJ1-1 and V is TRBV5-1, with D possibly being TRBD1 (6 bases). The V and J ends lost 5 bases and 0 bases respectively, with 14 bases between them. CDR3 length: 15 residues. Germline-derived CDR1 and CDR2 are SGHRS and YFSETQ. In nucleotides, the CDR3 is TGCGCCAGCAGTTACGAAGGACAGATGAACACTGAAGCTTTCTTT. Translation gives CASSYEGQMNTEAFF.

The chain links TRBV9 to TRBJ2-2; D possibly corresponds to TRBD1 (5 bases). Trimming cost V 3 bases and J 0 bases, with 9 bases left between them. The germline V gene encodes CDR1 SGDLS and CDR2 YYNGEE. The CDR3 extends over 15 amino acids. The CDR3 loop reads CASSADIANTGELFF. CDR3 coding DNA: TGTGCCAGCAGCGCGGACATAGCGAACACCGGGGAGCTGTTTTTT.

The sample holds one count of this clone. As DNA, the CDR3 is TGTGCCAGTAGTAGATACTCCGGGACAGGGGCTTCCTATGGCTACACCTTC. Amino acids: CASSRYSGTGASYGYTF. The genes are TRBV19 and TRBJ1-2; 10 bases agree with TRBD1. The CDR3 length is 17 residues. Germline V gives CDR1 LNHDA, CDR2 SQIVND (reference sequence). Trimming at V came to 4 bases and at J to 4 bases, leaving 12 bases not matched to a gene.

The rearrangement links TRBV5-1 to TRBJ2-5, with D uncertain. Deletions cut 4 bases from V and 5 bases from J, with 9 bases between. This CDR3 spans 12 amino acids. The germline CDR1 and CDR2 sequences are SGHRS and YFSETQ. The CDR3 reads CASSPYSETQYF. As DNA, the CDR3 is TGCGCCAGCAGCCCCTACTCGGAGACCCAGTACTTC. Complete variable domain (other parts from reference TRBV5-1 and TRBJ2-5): KAGVTQTPRYLIKTRGQQVTLSCSPISGHRSVSWYQQTPGQGLQFLFEYFSETQRNKGNFPGRFSGRQFSNSRSEMNVSTLELGDSALYLCASSPYSETQYFGPGTRLLVL.

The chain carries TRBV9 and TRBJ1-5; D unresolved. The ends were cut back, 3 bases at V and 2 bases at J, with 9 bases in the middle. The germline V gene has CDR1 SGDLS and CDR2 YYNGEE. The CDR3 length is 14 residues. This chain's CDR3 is CASSGDRGNQPQHF. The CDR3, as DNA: TGTGCCAGCAGCGGTGATCGGGGCAATCAGCCCCAGCATTTT.

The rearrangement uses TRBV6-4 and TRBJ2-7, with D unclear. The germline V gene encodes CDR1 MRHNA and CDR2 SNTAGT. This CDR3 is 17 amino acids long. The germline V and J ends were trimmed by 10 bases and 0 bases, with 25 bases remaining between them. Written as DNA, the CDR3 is TGTGCCACCCAACCAATTTGCGCTCGACCTTACTCCTACGAGCAGTACGTC. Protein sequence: CATQPICARPYSYEQYV.

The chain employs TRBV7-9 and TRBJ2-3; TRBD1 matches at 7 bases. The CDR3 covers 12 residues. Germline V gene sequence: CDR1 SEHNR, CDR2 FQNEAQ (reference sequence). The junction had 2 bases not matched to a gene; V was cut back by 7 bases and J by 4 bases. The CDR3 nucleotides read TGTGCCAGCAACCAGGGGGCAGATACGCAGTATTTT. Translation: CASNQGADTQYF.

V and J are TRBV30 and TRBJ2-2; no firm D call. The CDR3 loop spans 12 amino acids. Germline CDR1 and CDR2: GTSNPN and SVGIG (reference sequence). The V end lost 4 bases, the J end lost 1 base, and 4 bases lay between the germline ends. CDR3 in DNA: TGTGCCTGGATTCGGAACACCGGGGAGCTGTTTTTT. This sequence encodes CAWIRNTGELFF.

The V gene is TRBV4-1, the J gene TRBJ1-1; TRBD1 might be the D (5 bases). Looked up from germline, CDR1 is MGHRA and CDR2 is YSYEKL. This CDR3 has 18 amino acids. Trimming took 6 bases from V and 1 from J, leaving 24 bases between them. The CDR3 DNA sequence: TGCGCCAGCAGGATAAATCTCCGGCAGGGAAGAGAGAACACTGAAGCTTTCTTT. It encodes CASRINLRQGRENTEAFF.

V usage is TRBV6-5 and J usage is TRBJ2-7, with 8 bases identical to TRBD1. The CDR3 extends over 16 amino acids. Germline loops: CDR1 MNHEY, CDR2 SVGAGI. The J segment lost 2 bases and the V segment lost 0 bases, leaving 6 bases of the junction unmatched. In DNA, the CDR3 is TGTGCCAGCAGTTACTCCGGGACAGGCGGGCCCTACGAGCAGTACTTC. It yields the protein CASSYSGTGGPYEQYF.